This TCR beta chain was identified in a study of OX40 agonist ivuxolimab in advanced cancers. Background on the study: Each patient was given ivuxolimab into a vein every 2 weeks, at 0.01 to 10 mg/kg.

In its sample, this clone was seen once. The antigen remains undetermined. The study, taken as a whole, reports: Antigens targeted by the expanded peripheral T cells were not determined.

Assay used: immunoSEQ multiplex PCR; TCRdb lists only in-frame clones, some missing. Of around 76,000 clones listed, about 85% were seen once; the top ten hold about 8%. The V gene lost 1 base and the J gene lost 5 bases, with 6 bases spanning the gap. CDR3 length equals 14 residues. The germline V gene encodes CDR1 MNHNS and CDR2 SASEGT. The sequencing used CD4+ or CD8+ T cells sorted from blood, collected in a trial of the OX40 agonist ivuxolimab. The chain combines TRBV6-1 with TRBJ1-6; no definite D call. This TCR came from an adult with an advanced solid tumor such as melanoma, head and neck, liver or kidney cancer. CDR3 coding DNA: TGTGCCAGCAGTGAAGTGGTGGATAATTCACCCCTCCACTTT. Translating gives CASSEVVDNSPLHF.